The 11 T cell receptor beta chains given below trace back to one sample, sequenced in a study of OX40 agonist ivuxolimab in advanced cancers. Preparation of the library involved the immunoSEQ multiplex PCR assay. The table comes from immuneACCESS by way of TCRdb, which keeps in-frame sequences with V and J called. Part of the clones is missing from these tables; in studies checked, under half for an unresolved V gene and the rest for unknown reasons. For this sample there are over 100,000 clones; 80% to 95% appear just once. The ten largest clonotypes hold 0.15% to 0.17% of the sample. Here the sequenced sample was CD4+ or CD8+ T cells sorted from blood, taken in a trial of the OX40 agonist ivuxolimab. Every receptor here comes from an adult with an advanced solid tumor such as melanoma, head and neck, liver or kidney cancer.

The V gene is TRBV4-1, the J gene TRBJ1-4, with D unclear. CDR3 length: 17 residues. V lost 2 bases and J lost 8, with 21 bases in between. Looked up from germline, CDR1 is MGHRA and CDR2 is YSYEKL. CDR3: CASSQLHRQSLGEKLFF. The CDR3 DNA follows: TGCGCCAGCAGCCAACTCCACCGGCAATCCCTGGGGGAAAAACTGTTTTTT.

CDR3 nucleotides: TGTGCCAGCAGTCGGCGAGTAGGGACTAAGAATGAGCAGTTCTTC. This gives the protein CASSRRVGTKNEQFF. The chain recombines TRBV28 with TRBJ2-1, with 7 nucleotides matching TRBD2. The CDR3 sequence is 15 residues long. Trimming cost V 5 bases and J 7 bases; bases outside gene matches: 11. Germline CDR1 MDHEN, CDR2 SYDVKM.

The chain joins TRBV10-3 to TRBJ2-1; D remains ambiguous. Looked up from germline, CDR1 is ENHRY and CDR2 is SYGVKD. The CDR3 is 13 amino acids. With 4 bases removed from V and 9 bases from J, the gap between germline ends came to 13 bases. The CDR3 DNA sequence: TGTGCCATCAGTGTTGATAGGATGGCTGAGCAGTTCTTC. Encoded protein: CAISVDRMAEQFF.

The chain couples TRBV30 to TRBJ2-7; D is unclear. Trimming removed 0 bases from V and 8 bases from J, with 11 bases in between. CDR1 is GTSNPN, CDR2 SVGIG, per germline (reference sequence). The length of the CDR3 is 12 residues. CDR3 sequence reads: CAWSVSLGKQYF. The CDR3 DNA reads as TGTGCCTGGAGTGTAAGCCTAGGGAAGCAGTACTTC.

This chain connects TRBV7-9 to TRBJ2-6, with 9 bases fitting TRBD1. Trimming cost V 0 bases and J 1 base; bases outside gene matches: 7. The CDR3 runs 19 residues. Germline V lookup: CDR1 SEHNR, CDR2 FQNEAQ (reference sequence). CDR3 sequence reads: CASSLATGGLASGANVLTF. DNA for the CDR3: TGTGCCAGCAGCTTAGCGACAGGGGGGCTAGCTTCTGGGGCCAACGTCCTGACTTTC. Full variable domain (missing parts from reference TRBV7-9 and TRBJ2-6): DTGVSQNPRHKITKRGQNVTFRCDPISEHNRLYWYRQTLGQGPEFLTYFQNEAQLEKSRLLSDRFSAERPKGSFSTLEIQRTEQGDSAMYLCASSLATGGLASGANVLTFGAGSRLTVL.

In DNA, the CDR3 is TGTGCCAGCAGCTTAGCGCGCTCCTCCGGCACTGAAGCTTTCTTT. The encoded protein is CASSLARSSGTEAFF. The chain recombines TRBV7-8 with TRBJ1-1, with D unclear. The germline CDR1 and CDR2 sequences are SGHVS and FQNEAQ. The V end lost 0 bases, the J end lost 4 bases, and 12 bases lay between the germline ends. This CDR3 has 15 residues.

CDR3 in DNA: TGTGCCAGCCAAGACAGGGTAACTCCAAATGAAAAACTGTTTTTT. This sequence encodes CASQDRVTPNEKLFF. The chain combines TRBV2 with TRBJ1-4, with 7 bases matching TRBD1. Germline V gene data show CDR1 as SNHLY and CDR2 as FYNNEI. The CDR3 has 15 residues. V was pared by 8 bases and J by 5 bases, with 11 bases of the junction left unmatched.

The V and J genes are TRBV5-1 and TRBJ2-1, with D tentatively TRBD1 (5 bases). The CDR3 is 15 residues long. The V gene lost 0 bases and the J gene lost 8 bases, with 15 bases spanning the gap. Germline V gene sequence: CDR1 SGHRS, CDR2 YFSETQ. CDR3 sequence: CASSLDQVEGDEQFF. DNA for the CDR3: TGCGCCAGCAGCTTGGACCAGGTCGAAGGGGATGAGCAGTTCTTC.

This clone was seen once. The sample carries other DNA sequences with the same CDR3. The V and J genes are TRBV28 and TRBJ1-5; D is ambiguous. Germline V gene sequence: CDR1 MDHEN, CDR2 SYDVKM. This CDR3 has 15 residues. The ends were cut back, 3 bases at V and 0 bases at J, with 9 bases in the middle. CDR3 in amino acids: CASSLAGNSNQPQHF. The CDR3 nucleotides are TGTGCCAGCAGTTTGGCCGGAAATAGCAATCAGCCCCAGCATTTT.

The V and J genes are TRBV4-2 and TRBJ2-6; D not certain. Germline loops: CDR1 LGHNA, CDR2 YNFKEQ. Trimming shortened V by 0 bases and J by 0 bases, and 15 bases separated the two germline ends. This CDR3 comprises 19 residues. The CDR3 protein is CASSQDFLEGNSGANVLTF. The CDR3 coding sequence is TGTGCCAGCAGCCAAGATTTTCTCGAAGGCAACTCTGGGGCCAACGTCCTGACTTTC.

This chain's CDR3 is CASSERLRGHEQYF. In nucleotides, the CDR3 is TGTGCCAGCAGTGAGCGATTGCGGGGCCACGAGCAGTACTTC. The chain joins TRBV25-1 to TRBJ2-7; D might be TRBD2 (6 bases). V was cut by 3 bases and J by 5 bases, with 14 bases left in between. The CDR3 has 14 amino acids. Looked up from germline, CDR1 is MGHDK and CDR2 is SYGVNS.